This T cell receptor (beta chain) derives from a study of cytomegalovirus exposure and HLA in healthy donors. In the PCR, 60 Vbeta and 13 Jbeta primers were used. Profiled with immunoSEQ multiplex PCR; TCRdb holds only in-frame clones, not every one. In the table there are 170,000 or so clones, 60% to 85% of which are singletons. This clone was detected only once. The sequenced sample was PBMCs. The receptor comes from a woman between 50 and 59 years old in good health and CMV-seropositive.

The CDR3 region is CASRGDGNQPQHF. CDR3 bases: TGTGCCAGCAGGGGTGACGGGAATCAGCCCCAGCATTTT. The chain recombines TRBV6-1 with TRBJ1-5, with D unclear. The CDR3 covers 13 residues. CDR1 is MNHNS, CDR2 SASEGT, per germline. The ends were cut back, 6 bases at V and 4 bases at J, with 10 bases in the middle.